This TCR beta chain derives from a study of graft-versus-host responses after intestinal transplantation. Across the whole study: The study gave all recipients anti-thymocyte globulin induction, then tacrolimus and steroids for 2 to 3 years.

General study points: Some GvH clones were seen earlier in gut or blood, suggesting intestinal origin. Early post-transplant declines in HvG were associated with peak levels of circulating GvH clones. Some patients had graft-donor T cell macrochimerism, and their allografts showed high graft-versus-host to host-versus-graft clonal ratios.

V shed 2 bases, J shed 4 bases, and the junction held 0 bases outside the gene matches. The CDR3 runs 15 residues. The germline gives CDR1 MNHEY, CDR2 SMNVEV (reference sequence). TCRdb's table, derived via immunoSEQ multiplex PCR, lists solely in-frame clones and lacks some. The data hold about 93,000 clones, with 90% to 95% observed a single time. Comments on this clone: As yet, its antigen is unknown. This same CDR3 is encoded by further DNA sequences in the sample.

The sequence was collected from a human donor who received an intestinal transplant. The V and J genes are TRBV27 and TRBJ2-1; 12 bases line up with TRBD2. The starting material was unstimulated CD8+ T cells sorted from spleen or lymph node cells, obtained before intestinal transplant. The DNA for the CDR3 is TGTGCCAGCAGTTTAGGGACTAGCGGGTACAATGAGCAGTTCTTC. Amino acids: CASSLGTSGYNEQFF.